One sample yielded the 12 T cell receptor beta chains listed below, sequenced in a study of OX40 agonist ivuxolimab in advanced cancers. Clones were sequenced by immunoSEQ multiplex PCR, and TCRdb holds only the in-frame ones, with some missing. The table lists about 15,000 clones, 70% to 90% of them singletons. The material sequenced was CD4+ or CD8+ T cells sorted from blood, taken in a trial of the OX40 agonist ivuxolimab. The source of these receptors is an adult with an advanced solid tumor such as melanoma, head and neck, liver or kidney cancer.

The DNA of the CDR3 is TGTGCCAGTAGTCCCGCAGGGGCTTTGAACACCGGGGAGCTGTTTTTT. This gives the protein CASSPAGALNTGELFF. The chain recombines TRBV19 with TRBJ2-2; possible D gene TRBD1, 6 bases. V lost 5 bases, J lost 1 base, and 14 bases lay in between. Germline values: CDR1 LNHDA, CDR2 SQIVND (reference sequence). The CDR3 is 16 amino acids.

Notes on this clone: Additional DNA sequences in this sample encode the identical CDR3. The chain is built from TRBV5-1 and TRBJ1-2; D gene unclear. Germline CDR1 and CDR2: SGHRS and YFSETQ. V lost 0 bases and J lost 2, with 8 bases in between. The CDR3 has 14 amino acids. The CDR3 coding sequence is TGCGCCAGCAGCTTGGAATCCCCCAACTATGGCTACACCTTC. This codes for CASSLESPNYGYTF. The full variable domain, in which reference TRBV5-1 and TRBJ1-2 provide the parts outside the CDR3, is KAGVTQTPRYLIKTRGQQVTLSCSPISGHRSVSWYQQTPGQGLQFLFEYFSETQRNKGNFPGRFSGRQFSNSRSEMNVSTLELGDSALYLCASSLESPNYGYTFGSGTRLTVV.

V gene TRBV4-1 combines with J gene TRBJ1-4; D is ambiguous. This CDR3 has 17 residues. The V gene's germline CDR1 is MGHRA and CDR2 YSYEKL. V lost 3 bases to trimming and J lost 0 bases, with 14 bases between them. The CDR3 DNA reads TGCGCCAGCAGCCATCCCCACCGAGATGCAACTAATGAAAAACTGTTTTTT. Residues: CASSHPHRDATNEKLFF.

The V call is TRBV29-1, the J call TRBJ2-5; D is uncertain. Germline V gene lookup returns CDR1 SQVTM and CDR2 ANQGSEA. Trimming cost V 4 bases and J 3 bases, with 3 bases left between them. The CDR3 spans 10 residues. CDR3 bases: TGCAGCGTTGCGGAAGAGACCCAGTACTTC. This sequence encodes CSVAEETQYF.

V and J are TRBV2 and TRBJ2-7; 9 nucleotides line up with TRBD2. Trimming at V came to 1 base and at J to 3 bases, leaving 4 bases not matched to a gene. The CDR3 runs 15 residues. Per germline, CDR1 SNHLY and CDR2 FYNNEI. CDR3 sequence (DNA): TGTGCCAGCAGTGAAGGGAGCGGGGGGCTCTACGAGCAGTACTTC. This encodes CASSEGSGGLYEQYF.

The chain joins TRBV30 to TRBJ2-7; D call uncertain. Germline CDR1 is GTSNPN and CDR2 is SVGIG (reference sequence). The V end was cut by 3 bases, the J end by 1 base, with 13 bases between. This CDR3 has 14 amino acids. The CDR3 spells CAWRGTHSSYEQYF. The CDR3 DNA reads TGTGCCTGGAGAGGAACCCACTCGTCCTACGAGCAGTACTTC. Filled out from reference TRBV30 and TRBJ2-7, the complete variable domain reads SQTIHQWPATLVQPVGSPLSLECTVEGTSNPNLYWYRQAAGRGLQLLFYSVGIGQISSEVPQNLSASRPQDRQFILSSKKLLLSDSGFYLCAWRGTHSSYEQYFGPGTRLTVT.

The rearrangement links TRBV6-1 to TRBJ1-6; no clear D. The CDR3 is 12 residues long. Looked up from germline, CDR1 is MNHNS and CDR2 is SASEGT. V gave up 3 bases and J gave up 10 bases, with 7 bases separating them. CDR3 in DNA: TGTGCCAGCAGTGACGGACCCTCACCCCTCCACTTT. Translated, it gives CASSDGPSPLHF.

The V gene is TRBV29-1, the J gene TRBJ2-7; D perhaps matches TRBD1 (5 bases). CDR1 and CDR2 from the germline V gene are SQVTM and ANQGSEA. V was clipped by 6 bases and J by 0 bases, with 15 bases between them. The CDR3 is made up of 14 amino acids. Here the CDR3 reads CSVLWARGSYEQYF. CDR3 nucleotide sequence: TGCAGCGTCCTTTGGGCAAGGGGCTCCTACGAGCAGTACTTC.

In DNA, the CDR3 is TGCAGTGCTTCCTCTGACACTGAAGCTTTCTTT. Its translation is CSASSDTEAFF. The J gene is TRBJ1-1, the V gene TRBV20-1; D is uncertain. V lost 5 bases to trimming and J lost 3 bases, with 7 bases between them. Germline loops: CDR1 DFQATT, CDR2 SNEGSKA (reference sequence). The CDR3 is made up of 11 amino acids.

As DNA, the CDR3 is TGTGCCAGCAGCGGGGCAGCGGGGGGGGTCGCAGATACGCAGTATTTT. Protein product: CASSGAAGGVADTQYF. The gene calls are TRBV9 and TRBJ2-3; 10 nucleotides match TRBD2. Germline lookup yields CDR1 SGDLS and CDR2 YYNGEE. V lost 3 bases and J lost 4; bases outside the gene matches: 8. There are 16 residues in the CDR3.

The rearrangement uses TRBV7-2 and TRBJ2-5; D assignment may be TRBD1 or TRBD2 (5 bases each). V lost 2 bases and J 4 bases, leaving 11 bases between the germline ends. The CDR3 runs to 14 residues. Germline loops: CDR1 SGHTA, CDR2 FQGNSA. The CDR3 here is CASSLNGARETQYF. The CDR3 DNA follows: TGTGCCAGCAGCTTAAACGGGGCGAGAGAGACCCAGTACTTC.

The V and J genes are TRBV5-1 and TRBJ2-5; D uncertain. The germline V gene has CDR1 SGHRS and CDR2 YFSETQ. The CDR3 consists of 14 residues. V lost 1 base to trimming and J lost 2 bases, with 9 bases between them. CDR3 coding DNA: TGCGCCAGCAGCTTGAGGGTGGGGCAAGAGACCCAGTACTTC. Its translation: CASSLRVGQETQYF.